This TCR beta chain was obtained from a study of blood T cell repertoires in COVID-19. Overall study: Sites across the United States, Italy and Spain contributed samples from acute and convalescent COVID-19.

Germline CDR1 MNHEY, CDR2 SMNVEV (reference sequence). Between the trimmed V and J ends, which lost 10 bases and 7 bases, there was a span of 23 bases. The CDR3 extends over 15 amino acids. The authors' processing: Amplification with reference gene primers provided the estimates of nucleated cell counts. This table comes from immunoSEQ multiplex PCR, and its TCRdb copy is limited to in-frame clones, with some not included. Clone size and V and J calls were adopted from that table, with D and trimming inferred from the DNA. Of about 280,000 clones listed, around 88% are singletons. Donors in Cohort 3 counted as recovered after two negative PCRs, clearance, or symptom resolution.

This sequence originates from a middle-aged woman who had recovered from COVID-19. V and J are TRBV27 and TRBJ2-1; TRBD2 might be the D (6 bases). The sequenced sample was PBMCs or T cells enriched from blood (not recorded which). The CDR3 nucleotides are TGTGCCATCACCCCCCATCGGGAGCGGGCGAATGAGCAGTTCTTC. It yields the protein CAITPHRERANEQFF.